The clone carrying this TCR beta chain was seen a few times. This record belongs to a study of cytomegalovirus exposure and HLA in healthy donors. The germline V gene has CDR1 MGHRA and CDR2 YSYEKL. The CDR3 has 14 residues. The PCR made use of 60 Vbeta and 13 Jbeta primers. Method: immunoSEQ multiplex PCR; TCRdb's copy keeps in-frame clones and lacks some. The table shows fewer than 150,000 clones, with over 60% occurring only once. The sequence was collected from a man in his forties in good health and CMV-seropositive. The V gene is TRBV4-1, the J gene TRBJ2-5; D perhaps matches TRBD1 (6 bases). The DNA end is more similar to TRBJ2-7, so the J call may be wrong. The sample taken for sequencing was PBMCs. The CDR3 protein is CASRGAPSSYEQYF. The CDR3 nucleotides are TGCGCCAGCAGGGGGGCACCCAGCTCCTACGAGCAGTACTTC.